This is a list of T cell receptor beta chains from one sample in a study of cytomegalovirus exposure and HLA in healthy donors. TCRdb keeps only in-frame clones here, not all; method: immunoSEQ multiplex PCR. The sample has some 150,000 clones; around nine tenths are singletons. Input material: PBMCs. These TCRs come from a woman in her 30s in good health and CMV-seronegative. Both conserved end residues are part of each CDR3. The order of the fields is V gene, J gene, D gene, clone size, CDR3 protein, CDR3 DNA. A D gene is named only where the DNA matches it firmly. For some rows the clone size is stated as once, few or many, or as a class when expanded; others skip it.

v_gene: TRBV5-1; j_gene: TRBJ1-4; d_gene: TRBD1; abundance: few; CDR3aa: CASSLVPQGVKEKLFF; CDR3nt: TGCGCCAGCAGCTTGGTACCCCAGGGGGTTAAGGAAAAACTGTTTTTT
v_gene: TRBV7-6; j_gene: TRBJ2-7; d_gene: -; abundance: -; CDR3aa: CASSPTRGGSNYEQYF; CDR3nt: TGTGCCAGCAGCCCGACTAGGGGCGGCTCCAACTACGAGCAGTACTTC
v_gene: TRBV14; j_gene: TRBJ2-5; d_gene: -; abundance: -; CDR3aa: CASSYRYQETQYF; CDR3nt: TGTGCCAGCAGTTACAGGTACCAAGAGACCCAGTACTTC
v_gene: TRBV6-5; j_gene: TRBJ2-2; d_gene: -; abundance: -; CDR3aa: CASTQVVRNGELFF; CDR3nt: TGTGCCAGCACGCAGGTAGTAAGGAATGGGGAGCTGTTTTTT
v_gene: TRBV5-8; j_gene: TRBJ1-6; d_gene: -; abundance: -; CDR3aa: CASSLEGATNSPLHF; CDR3nt: TGTGCCAGCAGCTTGGAAGGGGCCACTAATTCACCCCTCCACTTT
v_gene: TRBV27; j_gene: TRBJ2-5; d_gene: -; abundance: -; CDR3aa: CASSYWGRTQETQYF; CDR3nt: TGTGCCAGCAGTTATTGGGGCAGAACCCAGGAGACCCAGTACTTC
v_gene: TRBV6-5; j_gene: TRBJ2-3; d_gene: -; abundance: -; CDR3aa: CASSYTRITDTQYF; CDR3nt: TGTGCCAGCAGTTACACGCGGATCACAGATACGCAGTATTTT
v_gene: TRBV7-6; j_gene: TRBJ1-4; d_gene: -; abundance: -; CDR3aa: CASSDKPGHLLNEKLFF; CDR3nt: TGTGCCAGCAGCGACAAACCGGGACACCTCCTTAATGAAAAACTGTTTTTT
v_gene: TRBV4-2; j_gene: TRBJ2-5; d_gene: TRBD1; abundance: -; CDR3aa: CASSHTRGSETQYF; CDR3nt: TGTGCCAGCAGCCACACCAGGGGGAGTGAGACCCAGTACTTC
v_gene: TRBV27; j_gene: TRBJ2-1; d_gene: -; abundance: -; CDR3aa: CASSLLGTFSYNEQFF; CDR3nt: TGTGCCAGCAGTCTACTAGGGACATTCTCCTACAATGAGCAGTTCTTC
v_gene: TRBV18; j_gene: TRBJ1-5; d_gene: -; abundance: -; CDR3aa: CASSPRGDQPQHF; CDR3nt: TGTGCCAGCTCACCACGGGGGGATCAGCCCCAGCATTTT
v_gene: TRBV6-1; j_gene: TRBJ2-7; d_gene: TRBD2; abundance: -; CDR3aa: CASRGGLAGHEQYF; CDR3nt: TGTGCCAGCAGAGGGGGACTAGCGGGACACGAGCAGTACTTC
v_gene: TRBV5-6; j_gene: TRBJ1-4; d_gene: -; abundance: -; CDR3aa: CASSMVGGQGEKLFF; CDR3nt: TGTGCCAGCAGCATGGTTGGGGGCCAAGGTGAAAAACTGTTTTTT
v_gene: TRBV15; j_gene: TRBJ1-2; d_gene: TRBD1; abundance: -; CDR3aa: CATSRTGTGKAVSGYTF; CDR3nt: TGTGCCACCAGCAGGACCGGGACAGGGAAGGCGGTGAGTGGCTACACCTTC
v_gene: TRBV7-2; j_gene: TRBJ2-1; d_gene: TRBD2; abundance: -; CDR3aa: CASSPSGTPYNEQFF; CDR3nt: TGTGCCAGCAGCCCTAGCGGGACCCCCTACAATGAGCAGTTCTTC
v_gene: TRBV27; j_gene: TRBJ2-1; d_gene: TRBD2; abundance: once; CDR3aa: CASSLRLAGNEQFF; CDR3nt: TGTGCCAGCAGTTTAAGGCTAGCGGGGAATGAGCAGTTCTTC
v_gene: TRBV4-1; j_gene: TRBJ2-7; d_gene: -; abundance: -; CDR3aa: CASSHRAGASYEQYF; CDR3nt: TGCGCCAGCAGCCATCGCGCAGGGGCGTCCTACGAGCAGTACTTC
v_gene: TRBV5-1; j_gene: TRBJ2-7; d_gene: -; abundance: -; CDR3aa: CASSSGSAKDF; CDR3nt: TGCGCCAGCAGCAGCGGCTCGGCCAAGGACTTC
v_gene: TRBV5-4; j_gene: TRBJ1-1; d_gene: -; abundance: -; CDR3aa: CASSLPGETEAFF; CDR3nt: TGTGCCAGCAGCTTGCCCGGGGAGACTGAAGCTTTCTTT
v_gene: TRBV14; j_gene: TRBJ2-1; d_gene: TRBD1; abundance: -; CDR3aa: CASSPRTGQGAAIYNEQFF; CDR3nt: TGTGCCAGCAGCCCCCGGACTGGACAGGGGGCCGCAATCTACAATGAGCAGTTCTTC